Detailed here is one T cell receptor beta chain. This CDR3 is 17 amino acids long. The V end lost 3 bases, the J end lost 0 bases, and 12 bases lay between the germline ends. Germline CDR1 KGHSH, CDR2 LQKENI. This entry belongs to a study of shared clonotypes between healthy human individuals. Generated by immunoSEQ multiplex PCR, the TCRdb table keeps only in-frame clones and is missing some. The data contain about 1.5 million clones, 95% to 99% of them singletons. CD45RA+ naive and CD45RA-negative memory subsets were separated from CD4+ cells. This TCR came from a man aged 25 to 40 in good health. The J gene is TRBJ2-6, the V gene TRBV18; D gene uncertain. Sample: naive CD4+ T cells sorted from blood. Subset in this sample: CD45RA+ positively selected. CDR3 nucleotide sequence: TGTGCCAGCTCACCGAATCAGCCGGGCTCTGGGGCCAACGTCCTGACTTTC. Amino acid sequence: CASSPNQPGSGANVLTF.